Presented here are 8 T cell receptor beta chains from one specimen sequenced in a study of blood T cell repertoires in COVID-19. Produced via immunoSEQ multiplex PCR; TCRdb's table is partial and in-frame only. The data hold more than 70,000 clones, with approximately 92% observed a single time. The sequenced material came from peripheral blood. These receptors all come from an elderly woman with acute or convalescent COVID-19.

This chain joins TRBV5-8 and TRBJ1-2; 7 nucleotides agree with TRBD1. Per the germline V gene, CDR1 is SGHTS and CDR2 is YDEGEE. The CDR3 loop spans 15 amino acids. V lost 0 bases, J lost 4 bases, and 6 bases stayed unmatched. CDR3 in amino acids: CASSLVVRGIYGYTF. The CDR3 nucleotides read TGTGCCAGCAGCTTGGTGGTCAGGGGGATCTATGGCTACACCTTC.

The chain uses TRBV5-4 and TRBJ2-7; D possibly corresponds to TRBD2 (5 bases). This CDR3 spans 15 amino acids. Trimming took 3 bases from V and 3 from J, leaving 16 bases between them. Germline CDR1 is SGHNT and CDR2 is YYREEE (reference sequence). CDR3 nucleotide sequence: TGTGCCAGCAGCTCTCTAAGCGGAAGCTACTACGAGCAGTACTTC. Translated, it gives CASSSLSGSYYEQYF.

The chain is built from TRBV7-8 and TRBJ2-1; perhaps TRBD2 as D (5 bases). This CDR3 is 14 amino acids long. With 5 bases removed from V and 10 bases from J, the gap between germline ends came to 18 bases. The V gene's germline CDR1 is SGHVS and CDR2 FQNEAQ. Written as DNA, the CDR3 is TGTGCCAGCAGCCACGGTGTTCTAGCAACCGAGCAGTTCTTC. Translating it yields CASSHGVLATEQFF. Complete variable domain (other parts from reference TRBV7-8 and TRBJ2-1): GAGVSQSPRYKVAKRGQDVALRCDPISGHVSLFWYQQALGQGPEFLTYFQNEAQLDKSGLPSDRFFAERPEGSVSTLKIQRTQQEDSAVYLCASSHGVLATEQFFGPGTRLTVL.

This chain links TRBV7-9 with TRBJ2-5; a weak D match, TRBD2 (5 bases). The CDR3 is 11 amino acids. V was pared by 5 bases and J by 9 bases, with 10 bases between. The V gene's germline CDR1 is SEHNR and CDR2 FQNEAQ (reference sequence). CDR3 amino acids: CASSRAAAQYF. The DNA of the CDR3 is TGTGCCAGCAGCCGCGCAGCGGCCCAGTACTTC.

The V call is TRBV5-1, the J call TRBJ1-1; D unclear. The CDR3 has 14 amino acids. Between the trimmed V and J ends, which lost 2 bases and 0 bases, there was a span of 8 bases. Germline V gene lookup returns CDR1 SGHRS and CDR2 YFSETQ. The CDR3 region has the DNA TGCGCCAGCAGCTTTAATAGCATGAACACTGAAGCTTTCTTT. Amino acids: CASSFNSMNTEAFF.

In its sample, this clone was seen a few times. Distinct nucleotide sequences in the sample also encode this CDR3. V gene TRBV6-2 or TRBV6-3 combines with J gene TRBJ1-1; the match to TRBD1 covers 8 bases. The germline V gene encodes CDR1 MNHEY and CDR2 SVGEGT. The CDR3 has 14 residues. The J segment lost 1 base and the V segment lost 3 bases, leaving 1 base of the junction unmatched. The CDR3 reads CASSYDRGNTEAFF. CDR3 DNA: TGTGCCAGCAGTTATGACAGGGGGAACACTGAAGCTTTCTTT.

CDR3 in amino acids: CASSRQVYNEQFF. The CDR3 DNA sequence: TGCGCCAGCAGCCGACAGGTCTACAATGAGCAGTTCTTC. The chain joins TRBV4-3 to TRBJ2-1; D is possibly TRBD1 (6 bases). Trimming removed 4 bases from V and 3 bases from J, with 7 bases in between. The CDR3 length is 13 residues. Germline CDR1 reads LGHNA; CDR2 reads YSLEER.

The chain is built from TRBV5-8 and TRBJ1-2, with 7 bases lining up with TRBD1. The V and J ends lost 2 bases and 8 bases, in that order; junction bases with no gene match: 21. Germline CDR1 is SGHTS and CDR2 is YDEGEE. The CDR3 extends over 18 amino acids. CDR3 DNA sequence: TGTGCCAGCAGCTTAAAGGGCCTTCGGGACAGATCTGAAGGGGGCTACACCTTC. This encodes CASSLKGLRDRSEGGYTF.